The clone carrying this TCR beta chain was observed a single time. The antigen is not known. This sample is part of a study of blood T cell dynamics during melanoma immunotherapy. General study points: The study could not tell melanoma-specific clones from general immune activation.

Sequencing was performed with immunoSEQ multiplex PCR; in TCRdb, only in-frame clones are kept and a portion is missing. Altogether approximately 6,500 clones are present, about nine tenths being singletons, with the ten largest covering around 12%. Germline CDR1 is SGHDT and CDR2 is YYEEEE. V lost 0 bases to trimming and J lost 7 bases; unmatched junction nucleotides: 11. The CDR3 totals 17 residues. The sample's time point: pre-treatment baseline. One draw preceded checkpoint blockade; another followed its first cycle at week 3. The sequence was obtained from a human donor with melanoma. V and J are TRBV5-6 and TRBJ2-5; 11 nucleotides match TRBD2. This specimen consisted of cell-free DNA from blood, obtained from a patient treated with checkpoint blockade. In DNA form, the CDR3 reads TGTGCCAGCAGCTTGGGGATCGTAGCGGGAGGGCCTGTGACCCAGTACTTC. Translation gives CASSLGIVAGGPVTQYF.